Following are 15 T cell receptor beta chains from one sample sequenced in a study of radiotherapy plus CTLA-4 blockade in lung cancer. The method was immunoSEQ multiplex PCR; TCRdb's version includes in-frame clones alone and lacks a portion of them. The table lists about 98,000 clones, more than 75% of them singletons, with around 3% in the top ten. The input for sequencing was peripheral blood, taken from a patient treated with radiotherapy plus ipilimumab. These receptor sequences come from a human donor with non-small cell lung cancer who had a partial response to radiotherapy plus ipilimumab.

The chain uses TRBV7-8 and TRBJ1-5; 8 bases line up with TRBD1. CDR1 and CDR2 from the germline V gene are SGHVS and FQNEAQ. This CDR3 comprises 14 residues. The V and J ends lost 5 bases and 9 bases, in that order; junction bases with no gene match: 9. The CDR3 region has the DNA TGTGCCAGCAGCATGGGACAGGCCTTTCGGCCCCAGCATTTT. The encoded protein is CASSMGQAFRPQHF.

The chain recombines TRBV11-3 with TRBJ2-1; 8 bases are a match to TRBD2. Germline CDR1 SGHNT, CDR2 YENEEA. J gave up 0 bases and V 1 base, and 8 bases lay outside the gene matches. The CDR3 is made up of 18 amino acids. The CDR3 nucleotides are TGTGCCAGCAGCTTAGCGGGGGGGGTAGCCGCCTCCTACAATGAGCAGTTCTTC. It yields the protein CASSLAGGVAASYNEQFF. Filled out from reference TRBV11-3 and TRBJ2-1, the complete variable domain reads EAGVVQSPRYKIIEKKQPVAFWCNPISGHNTLYWYLQNLGQGPELLIRYENEEAVDDSQLPKDRFSAERLKGVDSTLKIQPAELGDSAVYLCASSLAGGVAASYNEQFFGPGTRLTVL.

The chain carries TRBV18 and TRBJ2-7, with 14 bases identical to TRBD2. The V and J ends lost 6 bases and 3 bases, in that order; junction bases with no gene match: 7. This CDR3 contains 16 residues. Germline assignment: CDR1 KGHSH and CDR2 LQKENI. CDR3 nucleotides: TGTGCCAGCTCGCCCGTGGGACTAGCGGGGGACTACGAGCAGTACTTC. It codes for CASSPVGLAGDYEQYF.

The chain combines TRBV5-4 with TRBJ2-3; tentative D call: TRBD1 (5 bases). Looked up from germline, CDR1 is SGHNT and CDR2 is YYREEE (reference sequence). Trimming shortened V by 2 bases and J by 6 bases, and 10 bases separated the two germline ends. The CDR3 runs 13 residues. The CDR3 bases are TGTGCCAGCAGCTTTACAGGACGGGATACGCAGTATTTT. Protein sequence: CASSFTGRDTQYF. Full variable domain (missing parts from reference TRBV5-4 and TRBJ2-3): ETGVTQSPTHLIKTRGQQVTLRCSSQSGHNTVSWYQQALGQGPQFIFQYYREEENGRGNFPPRFSGLQFPNYSSELNVNALELDDSALYLCASSFTGRDTQYFGPGTRLTVL.

This rearrangement joins TRBV20-1 to TRBJ1-1; D is ambiguous. With 6 bases removed from V and 10 bases from J, the gap between germline ends came to 15 bases. CDR3 size: 11 residues. Looked up from germline, CDR1 is DFQATT and CDR2 is SNEGSKA (reference sequence). The CDR3 is CSALDSLGAFF. CDR3 sequence (DNA): TGCAGTGCCCTGGACTCCCTAGGAGCTTTCTTT.

The rearrangement joins TRBV2 to TRBJ2-7, with 8 bases aligning to TRBD1. This CDR3 spans 14 amino acids. Trimming took 9 bases from V and 3 from J; bases not matched to a gene: 10. Germline CDR1 is SNHLY and CDR2 is FYNNEI. The CDR3 nucleotides read TGTGCCAGTGGACAGGGCCGGATTAACTACGAGCAGTACTTC. Protein sequence: CASGQGRINYEQYF. The variable domain in full, completed from reference TRBV2 and TRBJ2-7, reads EPEVTQTPSHQVTQMGQEVILRCVPISNHLYFYWYRQILGQKVEFLVSFYNNEISEKSEIFDDQFSVERPDGSNFTLKIRSTKLEDSAMYFCASGQGRINYEQYFGPGTRLTVT.

The chain couples TRBV21-1 to TRBJ2-1; the table's D call TRBD2 went unverified against the DNA. TRBV21-1 is tagged as a pseudogene. This CDR3 is 13 amino acids long. The CDR3 DNA reads TGTGCCAGCCGGGAAGACTCTACGGGTGAGCAGTTCTTC. Translated: CASREDSTGEQFF.

The chain employs TRBV12-5 and TRBJ2-3; TRBD2 matches at 7 bases. The CDR3 is 12 residues long. Germline CDR1 is LGHNT and CDR2 is FRNRAP. V lost 8 bases, J lost 5 bases, and 4 bases stayed unmatched. CDR3: CASRGEGDTQYF. Written as DNA, the CDR3 is TGTGCTAGTAGAGGGGAGGGAGATACGCAGTATTTT.

V usage is TRBV9 and J usage is TRBJ2-2; D is possibly TRBD2 (5 bases). The V gene lost 0 bases and the J gene lost 7 bases, with 10 bases spanning the gap. The CDR3 consists of 14 residues. Germline CDR1 and CDR2: SGDLS and YYNGEE. For the CDR3, the DNA is TGTGCCAGCAGCGTAGTAGTGGCGGGCGGGGAGCTGTTTTTT. It is translated as CASSVVVAGGELFF.

J is TRBJ2-6 and V is TRBV5-5; D not certain. V lost 3 bases, J lost 1 base, and 5 bases lay in between. Germline CDR1 reads SGHKS; CDR2 reads YYEKEE (reference sequence). The CDR3 runs 14 residues. CDR3 in DNA: TGTGCCAGCAGCTATGTATCTGGGGCCAACGTCCTGACTTTC. It is translated as CASSYVSGANVLTF. The full variable domain, its missing parts supplied by reference TRBV5-5 and TRBJ2-6, is DAGVTQSPTHLIKTRGQQVTLRCSPISGHKSVSWYQQVLGQGPQFIFQYYEKEERGRGNFPDRFSARQFPNYSSELNVNALLLGDSALYLCASSYVSGANVLTFGAGSRLTVL.

The CDR3 bases are TGTGCCAGCTCACCCCGCGGGTCGCGCGAGACCCAGTACTTC. Translated: CASSPRGSRETQYF. This chain connects TRBV18 to TRBJ2-5; D possibly corresponds to TRBD2 (5 bases). The CDR3 runs to 14 residues. Germline loops: CDR1 KGHSH, CDR2 LQKENI. V was trimmed by 3 bases and J by 5 bases, leaving 13 bases between them.

CDR3 region: CASSDLDRREKLFF. CDR3 coding DNA: TGTGCCAGTAGCGATCTCGACAGGAGGGAAAAACTGTTTTTT. The V and J genes are TRBV19 and TRBJ1-4, with a tentative D call TRBD1 (6 bases). Trimming took 6 bases from V and 8 from J, leaving 16 bases between them. Germline CDR1 and CDR2: LNHDA and SQIVND (reference sequence). The CDR3 has 14 amino acids.

The chain couples TRBV30 to TRBJ2-1; TRBD2 matches at 8 bases. Germline CDR1 reads GTSNPN; CDR2 reads SVGIG (reference sequence). V was clipped by 1 base and J by 3 bases; unmatched bases: 8. The CDR3 is 16 residues long. This CDR3 is CAWSGRLAGVYNEQFF. CDR3 coding DNA: TGTGCCTGGAGTGGAAGGCTAGCGGGCGTCTACAATGAGCAGTTCTTC. Looking up the rest from reference TRBV30 and TRBJ2-1 gives the full variable domain: SQTIHQWPATLVQPVGSPLSLECTVEGTSNPNLYWYRQAAGRGLQLLFYSVGIGQISSEVPQNLSASRPQDRQFILSSKKLLLSDSGFYLCAWSGRLAGVYNEQFFGPGTRLTVL.

The chain uses TRBV5-6 and TRBJ2-3, with 9 bases matching TRBD2. Germline CDR1 reads SGHDT; CDR2 reads YYEEEE. The CDR3 totals 17 residues. V shed 2 bases, J shed 6 bases, and the junction held 13 bases outside the gene matches. The CDR3 region has the DNA TGTGCCAGCAGCTTCGGCCTAGCGGGGCGGGTGTCGGATACGCAGTATTTT. Protein sequence: CASSFGLAGRVSDTQYF.

This chain joins TRBV6-1 and TRBJ1-1; 9 bases match TRBD1. The J segment lost 4 bases and the V segment lost 10 bases, leaving 7 bases of the junction unmatched. The CDR3 is 13 residues long. Germline V gives CDR1 MNHNS, CDR2 SASEGT. The CDR3 loop reads CANQQGAGTEAFF. The CDR3 region has the DNA TGTGCCAACCAACAGGGGGCTGGCACTGAAGCTTTCTTT.